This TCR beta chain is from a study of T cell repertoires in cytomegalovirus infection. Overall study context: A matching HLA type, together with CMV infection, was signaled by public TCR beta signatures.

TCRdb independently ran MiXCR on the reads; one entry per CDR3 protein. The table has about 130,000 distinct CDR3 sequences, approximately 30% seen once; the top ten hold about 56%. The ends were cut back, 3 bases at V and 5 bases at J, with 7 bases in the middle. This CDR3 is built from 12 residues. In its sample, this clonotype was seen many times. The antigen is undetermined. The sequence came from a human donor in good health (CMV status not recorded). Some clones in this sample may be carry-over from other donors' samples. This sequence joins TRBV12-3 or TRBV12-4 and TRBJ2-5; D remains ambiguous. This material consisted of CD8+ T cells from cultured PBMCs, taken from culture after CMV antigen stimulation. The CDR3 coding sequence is TGTGCCAGCAGTTTCTTGGGGGAGACCCAGTACTTC. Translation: CASSFLGETQYF.